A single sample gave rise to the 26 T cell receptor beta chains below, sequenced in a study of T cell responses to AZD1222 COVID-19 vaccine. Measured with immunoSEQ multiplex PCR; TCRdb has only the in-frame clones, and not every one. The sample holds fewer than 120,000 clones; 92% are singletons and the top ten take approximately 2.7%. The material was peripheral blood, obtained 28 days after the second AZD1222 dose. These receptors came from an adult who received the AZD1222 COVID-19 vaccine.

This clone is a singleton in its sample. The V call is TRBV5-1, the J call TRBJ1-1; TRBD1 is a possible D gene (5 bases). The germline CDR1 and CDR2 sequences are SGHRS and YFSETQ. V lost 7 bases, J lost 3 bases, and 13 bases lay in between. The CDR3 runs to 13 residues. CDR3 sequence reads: CASFRESDTEAFF. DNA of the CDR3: TGCGCCAGCTTCAGGGAAAGTGACACTGAAGCTTTCTTT.

The CDR3 loop reads CASSQNRGQTQYF. CDR3 coding DNA: TGTGCCAGCAGCCAGAATAGGGGACAGACCCAGTACTTC. The chain uses TRBV3-1 (or the pseudogene TRBV3-2) and TRBJ2-5; tentatively, D is TRBD1 or TRBD2 (5 bases each). Germline CDR1 LGHDT, CDR2 YNNKEL (reference sequence). The V gene lost 3 bases and the J gene lost 6 bases, with 11 bases spanning the gap. This CDR3 region has 13 residues.

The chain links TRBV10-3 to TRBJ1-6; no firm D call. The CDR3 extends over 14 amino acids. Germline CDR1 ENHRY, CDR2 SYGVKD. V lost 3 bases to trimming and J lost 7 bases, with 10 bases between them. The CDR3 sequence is CAISEETSNSPLHF. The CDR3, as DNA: TGTGCCATCAGTGAAGAGACAAGCAATTCACCCCTCCACTTT.

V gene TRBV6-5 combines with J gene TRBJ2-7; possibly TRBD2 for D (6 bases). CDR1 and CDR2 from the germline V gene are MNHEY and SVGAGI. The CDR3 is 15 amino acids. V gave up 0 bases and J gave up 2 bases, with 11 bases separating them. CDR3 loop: CASSYSTGGTYEQYF. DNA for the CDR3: TGTGCCAGCAGTTACTCGACCGGGGGAACCTACGAGCAGTACTTC.

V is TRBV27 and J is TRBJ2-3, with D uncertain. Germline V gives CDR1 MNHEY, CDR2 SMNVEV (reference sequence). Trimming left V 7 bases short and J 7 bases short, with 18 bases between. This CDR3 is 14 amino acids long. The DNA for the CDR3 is TGTGCCAGCACTACGGGCCCCTACTTTCATACGCAGTATTTT. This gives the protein CASTTGPYFHTQYF.

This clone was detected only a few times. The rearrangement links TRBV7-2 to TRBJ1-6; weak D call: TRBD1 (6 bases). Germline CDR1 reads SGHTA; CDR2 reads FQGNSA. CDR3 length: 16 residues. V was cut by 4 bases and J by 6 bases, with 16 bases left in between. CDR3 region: CASSSLRTGFNSPLHF. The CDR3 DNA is TGTGCCAGCAGCTCACTTCGAACAGGGTTTAATTCACCCCTCCACTTT.

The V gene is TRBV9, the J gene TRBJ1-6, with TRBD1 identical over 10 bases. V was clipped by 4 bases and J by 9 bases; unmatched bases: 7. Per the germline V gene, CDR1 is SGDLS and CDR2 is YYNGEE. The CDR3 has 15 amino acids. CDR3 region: CASSPRTGGSSPLHF. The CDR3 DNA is TGTGCCAGCAGCCCCCGGACAGGGGGAAGTTCACCCCTCCACTTT.

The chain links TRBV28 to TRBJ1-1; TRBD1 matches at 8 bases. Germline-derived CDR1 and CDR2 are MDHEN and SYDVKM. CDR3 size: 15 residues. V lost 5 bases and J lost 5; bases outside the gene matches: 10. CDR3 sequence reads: CASSPPGQGLTEAFF. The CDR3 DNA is TGTGCCAGCAGTCCACCAGGACAGGGTTTGACTGAAGCTTTCTTT. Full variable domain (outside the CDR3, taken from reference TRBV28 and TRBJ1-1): DVKVTQSSRYLVKRTGEKVFLECVQDMDHENMFWYRQDPGLGLRLIYFSYDVKMKEKGDIPEGYSVSREKKERFSLILESASTNQTSMYLCASSPPGQGLTEAFFGQGTRLTVV.

CDR3 region: CANRREETQYF. DNA of the CDR3: TGTGCCAACCGGAGGGAAGAGACCCAGTACTTC. The chain has TRBV2 and TRBJ2-5; D is perhaps TRBD2 (6 bases). This CDR3 region has 11 residues. V lost 10 bases, J lost 3 bases, and 9 bases lay in between. Per germline, CDR1 SNHLY and CDR2 FYNNEI. The variable domain in full, completed from reference TRBV2 and TRBJ2-5, reads EPEVTQTPSHQVTQMGQEVILRCVPISNHLYFYWYRQILGQKVEFLVSFYNNEISEKSEIFDDQFSVERPDGSNFTLKIRSTKLEDSAMYFCANRREETQYFGPGTRLLVL.

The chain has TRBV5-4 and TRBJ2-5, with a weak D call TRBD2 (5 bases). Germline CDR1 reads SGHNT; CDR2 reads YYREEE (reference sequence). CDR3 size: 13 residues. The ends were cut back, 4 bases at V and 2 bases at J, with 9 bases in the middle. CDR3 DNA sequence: TGTGCCAGCAGCCGGACTGGTCAAGAGACCCAGTACTTC. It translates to CASSRTGQETQYF.

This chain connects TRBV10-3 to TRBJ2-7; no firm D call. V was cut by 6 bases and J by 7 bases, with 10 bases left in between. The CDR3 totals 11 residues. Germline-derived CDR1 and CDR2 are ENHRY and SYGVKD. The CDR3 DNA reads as TGTGCCATCAGAGAAGTGGGGGAGCAGTACTTC. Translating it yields CAIREVGEQYF.

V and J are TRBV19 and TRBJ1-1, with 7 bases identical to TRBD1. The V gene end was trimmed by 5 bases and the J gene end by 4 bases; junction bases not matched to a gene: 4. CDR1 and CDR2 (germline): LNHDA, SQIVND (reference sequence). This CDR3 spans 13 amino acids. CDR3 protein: CASSPQGGTEAFF. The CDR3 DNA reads TGTGCCAGTAGTCCCCAGGGGGGCACTGAAGCTTTCTTT.

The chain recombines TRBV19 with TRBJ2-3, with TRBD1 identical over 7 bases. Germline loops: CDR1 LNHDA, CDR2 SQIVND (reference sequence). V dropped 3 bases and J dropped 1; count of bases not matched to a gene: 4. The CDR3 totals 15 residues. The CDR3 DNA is TGTGCCAGTAGTATGGAGACAGGGCGCACAGATACGCAGTATTTT. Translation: CASSMETGRTDTQYF.

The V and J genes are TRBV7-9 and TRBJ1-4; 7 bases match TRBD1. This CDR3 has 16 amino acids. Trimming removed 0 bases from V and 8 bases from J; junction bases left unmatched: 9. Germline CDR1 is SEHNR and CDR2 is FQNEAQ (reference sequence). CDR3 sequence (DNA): TGTGCCAGCAGCTTAGCAGGAGGGGGCGTTCGGGAAAAACTGTTTTTT. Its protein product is CASSLAGGGVREKLFF.

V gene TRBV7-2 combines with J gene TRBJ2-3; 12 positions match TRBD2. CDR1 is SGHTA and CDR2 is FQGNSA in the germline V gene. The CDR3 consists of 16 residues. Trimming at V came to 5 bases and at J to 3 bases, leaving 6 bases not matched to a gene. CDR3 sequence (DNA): TGTGCCAGCAGCGCGTGGACTAGCGGGATAACAGATACGCAGTATTTT. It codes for CASSAWTSGITDTQYF.

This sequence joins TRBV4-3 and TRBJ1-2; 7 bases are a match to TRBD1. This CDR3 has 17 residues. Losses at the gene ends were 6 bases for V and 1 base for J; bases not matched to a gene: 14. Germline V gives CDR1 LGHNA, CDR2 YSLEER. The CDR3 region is CASRPAATGIYNYGYTF. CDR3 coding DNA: TGCGCCAGCAGACCGGCGGCGACAGGGATTTATAACTATGGCTACACCTTC.

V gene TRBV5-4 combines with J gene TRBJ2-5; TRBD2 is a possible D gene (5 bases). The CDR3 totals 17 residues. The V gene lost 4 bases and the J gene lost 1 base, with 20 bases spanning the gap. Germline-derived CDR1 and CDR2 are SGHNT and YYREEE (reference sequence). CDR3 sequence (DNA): TGTGCCAGCAGCCGCGGCTTGGTAGGGAGCCGCCAAGAGACCCAGTACTTC. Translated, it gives CASSRGLVGSRQETQYF.

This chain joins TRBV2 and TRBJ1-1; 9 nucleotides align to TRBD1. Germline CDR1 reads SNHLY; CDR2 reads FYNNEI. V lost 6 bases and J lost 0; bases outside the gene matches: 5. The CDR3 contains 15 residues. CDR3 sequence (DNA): TGTGCCAGCAGGGGGGACAGGGTTATGAACACTGAAGCTTTCTTT. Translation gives CASRGDRVMNTEAFF.

CDR3 bases: TGTGCCAGCAGCCCCTCGGCAGGGATTTCACCCCTCCACTTT. It codes for CASSPSAGISPLHF. The chain employs TRBV3-1 (or the pseudogene TRBV3-2) and TRBJ1-6; perhaps TRBD1 as D (5 bases). This CDR3 has 14 amino acids. Germline V lookup: CDR1 LGHDT, CDR2 YNNKEL (reference sequence). V gave up 4 bases and J gave up 9 bases, with 13 bases separating them.

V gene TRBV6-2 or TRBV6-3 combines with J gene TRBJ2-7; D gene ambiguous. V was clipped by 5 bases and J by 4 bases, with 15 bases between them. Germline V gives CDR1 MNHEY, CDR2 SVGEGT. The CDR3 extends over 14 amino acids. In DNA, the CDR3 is TGTGCCAGCAGTCGCGGACCGGAAAGGTACGAGCAGTACTTC. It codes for CASSRGPERYEQYF.

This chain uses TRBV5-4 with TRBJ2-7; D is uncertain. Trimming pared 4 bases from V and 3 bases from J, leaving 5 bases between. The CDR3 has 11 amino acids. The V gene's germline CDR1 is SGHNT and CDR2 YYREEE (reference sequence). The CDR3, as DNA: TGTGCCAGCAGCCCTTTCTACGAGCAGTACTTC. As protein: CASSPFYEQYF. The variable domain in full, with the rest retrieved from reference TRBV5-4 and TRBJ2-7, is ETGVTQSPTHLIKTRGQQVTLRCSSQSGHNTVSWYQQALGQGPQFIFQYYREEENGRGNFPPRFSGLQFPNYSSELNVNALELDDSALYLCASSPFYEQYFGPGTRLTVT.

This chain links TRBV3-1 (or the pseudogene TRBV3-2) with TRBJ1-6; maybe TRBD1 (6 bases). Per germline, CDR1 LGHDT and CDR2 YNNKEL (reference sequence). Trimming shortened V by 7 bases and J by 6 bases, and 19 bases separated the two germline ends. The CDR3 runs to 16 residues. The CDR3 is CASNYGGRGINSPLHF. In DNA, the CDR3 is TGTGCCAGCAATTATGGGGGGCGAGGTATTAATTCACCCCTCCACTTT.

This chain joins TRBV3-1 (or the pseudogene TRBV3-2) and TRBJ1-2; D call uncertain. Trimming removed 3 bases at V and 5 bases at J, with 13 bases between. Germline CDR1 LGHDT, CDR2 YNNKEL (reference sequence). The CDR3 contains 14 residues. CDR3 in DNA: TGTGCCAGCAGCCAGGCTACAGAGACATATGGCTACACCTTC. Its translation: CASSQATETYGYTF.

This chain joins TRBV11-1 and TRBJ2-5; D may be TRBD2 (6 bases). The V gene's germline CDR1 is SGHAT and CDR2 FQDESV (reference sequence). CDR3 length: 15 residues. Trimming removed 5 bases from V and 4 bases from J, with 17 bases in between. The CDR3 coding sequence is TGTGCCAGCAGCCCCATGGGGGGACGAGGAGAGACCCAGTACTTC. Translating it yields CASSPMGGRGETQYF.

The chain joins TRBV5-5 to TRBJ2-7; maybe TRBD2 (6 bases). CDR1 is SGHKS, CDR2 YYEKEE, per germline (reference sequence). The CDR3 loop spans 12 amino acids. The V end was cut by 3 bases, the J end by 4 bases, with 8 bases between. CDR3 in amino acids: CASSWGVYEQYF. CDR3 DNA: TGTGCCAGCAGCTGGGGGGTTTACGAGCAGTACTTC.

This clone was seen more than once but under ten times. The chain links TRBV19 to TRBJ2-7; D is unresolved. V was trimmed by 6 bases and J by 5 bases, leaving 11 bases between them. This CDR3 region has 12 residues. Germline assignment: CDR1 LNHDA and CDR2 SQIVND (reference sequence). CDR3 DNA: TGTGCCAGTAGCGCAGGAACCCACGAGCAGTACTTC. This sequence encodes CASSAGTHEQYF.